The 10 T cell receptor beta chains reported below all come from one sample, sequenced in a study of Ad26.COV2.S vaccination and SARS-CoV-2 variants. Treatment meaning: about 20 received Ad26.COV2.S at low or high dose, single or two shots; 5 received placebo; per-sample allocation not given. Sample collection was performed on day 63 after the first vaccine or placebo injection. The method was immunoSEQ multiplex PCR; TCRdb's version includes in-frame clones alone and lacks a portion of them. The top ten clones hold roughly 10% of a sample with around 340,000 clones, about 88% of them seen once. Sequencing was performed on peripheral blood, taken in a trial of Ad26.COV2.S vaccine versus placebo. The receptors originated from a person aged 18-65 years who received the Ad26.COV2.S COVID-19 vaccine or a placebo.

This clone was seen a few times. The chain joins TRBV3-1 (or the pseudogene TRBV3-2) to TRBJ1-6; 7 bases line up with TRBD1. The germline CDR1 and CDR2 sequences are LGHDT and YNNKEL (reference sequence). The length of the CDR3 is 14 residues. V shed 0 bases and J 10 bases; nucleotides not matched to a gene: 3. CDR3 DNA sequence: TGTGCCAGCAGCCAAGAAGCAGGGGGATCACCCCTCCACTTT. It is translated as CASSQEAGGSPLHF.

V usage is TRBV12-3 or TRBV12-4 and J usage is TRBJ1-2; D call uncertain. This CDR3 contains 12 residues. Between the trimmed V and J ends, which lost 2 bases and 8 bases, there was a span of 9 bases. In nucleotides, the CDR3 is TGTGCCAGCAGTTTAACTCAGAGGGGCTACACCTTC. Translating it yields CASSLTQRGYTF.

The chain is built from TRBV4-3 and TRBJ2-7, with D possibly TRBD2 on 5 matching bases. The CDR3 totals 15 residues. V lost 1 base and J lost 6, with 16 bases in between. From germline, CDR1 is LGHNA and CDR2 YSLEER. CDR3 nucleotide sequence: TGCGCCAGCAGCCAAGGGAGGACTCCCCTTGGCGAGCAGTACTTC. Its protein is CASSQGRTPLGEQYF.

V gene TRBV4-1 combines with J gene TRBJ2-5; D is perhaps TRBD2 (5 bases). This CDR3 has 15 amino acids. The V gene lost 2 bases and the J gene lost 4 bases, with 14 bases spanning the gap. Germline CDR1 MGHRA, CDR2 YSYEKL. CDR3 nucleotide sequence: TGCGCCAGCAGCCAAACAGCGGTGGCGGGAGAGACCCAGTACTTC. Residues: CASSQTAVAGETQYF.

This clone has only one observation. The rearrangement uses TRBV18 and TRBJ2-5; the D gene is possibly TRBD1 (6 bases). Trimming took 1 base from V and 3 from J, leaving 9 bases between them. CDR1 and CDR2 from the germline V gene are KGHSH and LQKENI. The CDR3 covers 14 residues. The CDR3 region is CASSPRTAKETQYF. DNA of the CDR3: TGTGCCAGCTCACCACGGACAGCGAAAGAGACCCAGTACTTC.

V is TRBV3-1 (or the pseudogene TRBV3-2) and J is TRBJ2-5, with 13 nucleotides matching TRBD2. Germline V gives CDR1 LGHDT, CDR2 YNNKEL (reference sequence). The CDR3 runs to 18 residues. J gave up 5 bases and V 4 bases, and 13 bases lay outside the gene matches. CDR3 sequence reads: CASSLWTSGGFQSETQYF. The CDR3 DNA is TGTGCCAGCAGCCTCTGGACTAGCGGGGGCTTTCAATCGGAGACCCAGTACTTC.

The chain is built from TRBV3-1 (or the pseudogene TRBV3-2) and TRBJ2-1; no clear D gene. There are 13 residues in the CDR3. The germline gives CDR1 LGHDT, CDR2 YNNKEL (reference sequence). The V end lost 1 base, the J end lost 7 bases, and 8 bases lay between the germline ends. CDR3 in DNA: TGTGCCAGCAGCCAAGCGTCTTTGAATGAGCAGTTCTTC. Protein: CASSQASLNEQFF.

This chain joins TRBV18 and TRBJ1-1, with 9 bases fitting TRBD1. This CDR3 spans 14 amino acids. From germline, CDR1 is KGHSH and CDR2 LQKENI. With V trimmed by 5 bases and J by 6 bases, 7 bases remained unmatched. The CDR3 here is CASSVTGGASEAFF. CDR3 nucleotides: TGTGCCAGCTCAGTTACAGGGGGCGCATCTGAAGCTTTCTTT.

This sequence joins TRBV19 and TRBJ2-1; D possibly corresponds to TRBD1 (6 bases). The CDR3 covers 16 residues. Per the germline V gene, CDR1 is LNHDA and CDR2 is SQIVND (reference sequence). Deletions cut 0 bases from V and 6 bases from J, with 15 bases between. CDR3 bases: TGTGCCAGTAGTATAGATGTAAGGACAGTAACCAATGAGCAGTTCTTC. This sequence encodes CASSIDVRTVTNEQFF. Based on the CDR3 plus reference TRBV19 and TRBJ2-1, the full variable domain is DGGITQSPKYLFRKEGQNVTLSCEQNLNHDAMYWYRQDPGQGLRLIYYSQIVNDFQKGDIAEGYSVSREKKESFPLTVTSAQKNPTAFYLCASSIDVRTVTNEQFFGPGTRLTVL.

V and J are TRBV25-1 and TRBJ2-7; no clear D. V lost 6 bases to trimming and J lost 2 bases, with 5 bases between them. This CDR3 is built from 11 residues. The germline gives CDR1 MGHDK, CDR2 SYGVNS. CDR3: CASRGPYEQYF. The CDR3 DNA sequence: TGTGCCAGCAGAGGTCCCTACGAGCAGTACTTC.